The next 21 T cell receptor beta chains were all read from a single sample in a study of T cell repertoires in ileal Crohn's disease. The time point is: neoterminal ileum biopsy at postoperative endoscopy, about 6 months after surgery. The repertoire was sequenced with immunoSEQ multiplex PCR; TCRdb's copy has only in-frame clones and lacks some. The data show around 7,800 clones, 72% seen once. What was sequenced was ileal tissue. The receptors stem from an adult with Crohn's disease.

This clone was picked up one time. The CDR3 DNA follows: TGCGCCAGCAGTGAAACAGGGGGCGGTCAGCCCCAGCATTTT. It yields the protein CASSETGGGQPQHF. J is TRBJ1-5 and V is TRBV10-2; 9 nucleotides agree with TRBD1. CDR1 is WSHSY, CDR2 SAAADI, per germline. This CDR3 has 14 amino acids. The ends lost 3 bases at V and 6 bases at J; junction bases unmatched: 3.

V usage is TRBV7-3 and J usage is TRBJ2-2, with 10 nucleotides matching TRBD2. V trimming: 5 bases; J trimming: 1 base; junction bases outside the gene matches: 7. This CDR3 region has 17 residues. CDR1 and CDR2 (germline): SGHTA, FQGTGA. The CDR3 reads CASSRAGTSVNTGELFF. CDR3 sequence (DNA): TGTGCCAGCAGCCGTGCCGGGACTAGCGTGAACACCGGGGAGCTGTTTTTT.

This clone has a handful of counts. In DNA form, the CDR3 reads TGTGCCAGCAGACCGGGACAGGGGGCGGTCGACGAGCAGTACTTC. Protein product: CASRPGQGAVDEQYF. The chain links TRBV6-1 to TRBJ2-7, with 12 bases lining up with TRBD1. Losses at the gene ends were 6 bases for V and 5 bases for J; bases not matched to a gene: 8. The CDR3 is made up of 15 amino acids. The germline gives CDR1 MNHNS, CDR2 SASEGT.

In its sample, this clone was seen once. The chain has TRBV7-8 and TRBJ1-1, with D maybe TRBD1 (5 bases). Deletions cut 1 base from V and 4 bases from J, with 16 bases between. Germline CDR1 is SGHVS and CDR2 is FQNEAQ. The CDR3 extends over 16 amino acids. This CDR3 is CASSLGGRERVTEAFF. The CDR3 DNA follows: TGTGCCAGCAGCTTAGGGGGCAGGGAACGGGTCACTGAAGCTTTCTTT.

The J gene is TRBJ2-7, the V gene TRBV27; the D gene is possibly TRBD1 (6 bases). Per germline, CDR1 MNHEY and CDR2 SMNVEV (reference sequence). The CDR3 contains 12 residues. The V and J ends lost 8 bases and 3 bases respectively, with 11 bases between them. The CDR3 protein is CASRDIYYEQYF. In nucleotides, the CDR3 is TGTGCCAGCCGGGACATTTACTACGAGCAGTACTTC.

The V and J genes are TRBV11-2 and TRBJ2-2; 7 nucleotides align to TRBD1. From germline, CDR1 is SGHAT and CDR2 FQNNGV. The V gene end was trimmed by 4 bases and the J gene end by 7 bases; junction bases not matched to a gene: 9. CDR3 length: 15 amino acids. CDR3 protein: CASSYGQARGGELFF. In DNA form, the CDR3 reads TGTGCCAGCAGCTATGGACAGGCTCGGGGCGGGGAGCTGTTTTTT.

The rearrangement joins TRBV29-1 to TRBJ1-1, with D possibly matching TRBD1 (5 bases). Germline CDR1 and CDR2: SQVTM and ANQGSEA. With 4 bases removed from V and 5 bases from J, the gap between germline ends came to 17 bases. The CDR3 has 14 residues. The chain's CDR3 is CSVVRGTRGTEAFF. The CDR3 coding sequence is TGCAGCGTTGTAAGGGGAACACGAGGAACTGAAGCTTTCTTT.

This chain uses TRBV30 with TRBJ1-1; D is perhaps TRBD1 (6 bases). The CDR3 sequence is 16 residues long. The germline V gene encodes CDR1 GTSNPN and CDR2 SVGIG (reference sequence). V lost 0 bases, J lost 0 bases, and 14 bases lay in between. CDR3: CAWSVGQLTLNTEAFF. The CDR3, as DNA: TGTGCCTGGAGTGTAGGACAGTTGACCCTGAACACTGAAGCTTTCTTT.

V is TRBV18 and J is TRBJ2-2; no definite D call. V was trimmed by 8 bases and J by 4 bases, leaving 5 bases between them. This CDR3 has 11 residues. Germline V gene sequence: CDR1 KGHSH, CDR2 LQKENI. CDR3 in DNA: TGTGCCAGCCTTCTCACCGGGGAGCTGTTTTTT. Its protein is CASLLTGELFF.

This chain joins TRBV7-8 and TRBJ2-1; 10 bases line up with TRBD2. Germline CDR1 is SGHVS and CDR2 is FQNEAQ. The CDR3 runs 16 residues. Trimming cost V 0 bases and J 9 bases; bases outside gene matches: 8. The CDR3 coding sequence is TGTGCCAGCAGCTTAGCCGGAAGCGGGGGGGCTTCTGAGCAGTTCTTC. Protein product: CASSLAGSGGASEQFF.

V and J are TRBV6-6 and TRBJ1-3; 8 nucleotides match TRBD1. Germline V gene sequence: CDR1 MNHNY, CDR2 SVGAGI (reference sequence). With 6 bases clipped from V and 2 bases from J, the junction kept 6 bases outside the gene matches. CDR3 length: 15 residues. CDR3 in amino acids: CASSPEQGAGNTIYF. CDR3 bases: TGTGCCAGCAGCCCGGAACAGGGGGCTGGAAACACCATATATTTT.

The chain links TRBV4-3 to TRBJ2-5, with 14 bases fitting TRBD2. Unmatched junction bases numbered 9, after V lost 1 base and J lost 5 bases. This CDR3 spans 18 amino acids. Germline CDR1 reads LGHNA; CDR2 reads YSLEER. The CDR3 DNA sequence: TGCGCCAGCAGCCAAGGACTAGCGGGAGGGCCGGAGGGGGAGACCCAGTACTTC. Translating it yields CASSQGLAGGPEGETQYF.

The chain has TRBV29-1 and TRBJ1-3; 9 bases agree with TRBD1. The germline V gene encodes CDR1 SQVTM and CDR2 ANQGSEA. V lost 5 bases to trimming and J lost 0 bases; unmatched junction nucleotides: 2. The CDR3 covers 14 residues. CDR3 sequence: CSVWDRASGNTIYF. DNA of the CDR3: TGCAGCGTTTGGGACAGGGCCTCTGGAAACACCATATATTTT.

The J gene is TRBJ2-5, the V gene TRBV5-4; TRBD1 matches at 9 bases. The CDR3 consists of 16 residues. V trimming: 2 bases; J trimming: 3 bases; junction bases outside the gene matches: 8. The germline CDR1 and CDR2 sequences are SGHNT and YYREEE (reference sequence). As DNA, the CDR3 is TGTGCCAGCAGCTTCTGGGACAGGGTTCGAAAAGAGACCCAGTACTTC. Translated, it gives CASSFWDRVRKETQYF.

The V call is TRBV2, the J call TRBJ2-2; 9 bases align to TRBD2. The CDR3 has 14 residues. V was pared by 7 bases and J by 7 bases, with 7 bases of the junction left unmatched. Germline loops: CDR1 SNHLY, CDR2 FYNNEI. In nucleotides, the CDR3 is TGTGCCAGCAACATGGGACTAGCTGGCGGGGAGCTGTTTTTT. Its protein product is CASNMGLAGGELFF.

The CDR3 loop reads CASSLAWDRGPYEQYF. The CDR3 nucleotides read TGCGCCAGCAGCTTGGCCTGGGACAGGGGACCCTACGAGCAGTACTTC. The chain employs TRBV5-1 and TRBJ2-7, with 10 bases lining up with TRBD1. The J segment lost 2 bases and the V segment lost 0 bases, leaving 5 bases of the junction unmatched. The CDR3 spans 16 residues. The germline V gene has CDR1 SGHRS and CDR2 YFSETQ.

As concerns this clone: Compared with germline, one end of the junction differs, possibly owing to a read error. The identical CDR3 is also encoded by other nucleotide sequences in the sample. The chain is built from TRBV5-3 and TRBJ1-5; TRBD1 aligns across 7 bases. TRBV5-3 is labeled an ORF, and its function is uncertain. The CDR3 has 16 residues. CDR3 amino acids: CARSRGDRLSNQPQHF. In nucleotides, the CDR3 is TGTGCCAGAAGCCGCGGGGACAGACTTAGCAATCAGCCCCAGCACTTT.

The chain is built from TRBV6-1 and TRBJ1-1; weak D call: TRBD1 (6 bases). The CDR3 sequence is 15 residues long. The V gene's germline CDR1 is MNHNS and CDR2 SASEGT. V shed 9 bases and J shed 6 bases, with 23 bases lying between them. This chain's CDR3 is CASNPQGTWFPEAFF. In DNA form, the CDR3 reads TGTGCCAGTAACCCCCAGGGGACGTGGTTCCCTGAAGCTTTCTTT.

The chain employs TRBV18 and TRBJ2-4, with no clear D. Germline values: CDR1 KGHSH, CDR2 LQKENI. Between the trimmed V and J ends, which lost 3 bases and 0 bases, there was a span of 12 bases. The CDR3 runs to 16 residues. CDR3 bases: TGTGCCAGCTCACCTTACCCCCCGGGAGCCAAAAACATTCAGTACTTC. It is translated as CASSPYPPGAKNIQYF.

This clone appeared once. CDR3: CASSTWTGTDEQFF. CDR3 DNA: TGTGCCAGCAGCACCTGGACAGGGACCGATGAGCAGTTCTTC. The chain carries TRBV28 and TRBJ2-1; the match to TRBD1 covers 8 bases. V was pared by 6 bases and J by 8 bases, with 9 bases of the junction left unmatched. The CDR3 has 14 residues. Germline V CDR1 and CDR2: MDHEN, SYDVKM.

Written as DNA, the CDR3 is TGTGCCAGCAGCGAAAGACAGGGGCGAGGCTACACCTTC. Protein product: CASSERQGRGYTF. The chain joins TRBV9 to TRBJ1-2; 8 bases are shared with TRBD1. J lost 8 bases, V lost 3 bases, and 6 bases had no gene match. The CDR3 covers 13 residues. Germline lookup yields CDR1 SGDLS and CDR2 YYNGEE.